In this sample, the clone carrying this TCR beta chain turned up many times. What it binds is not known. The data were taken from a study of Graves' ophthalmopathy and Graves' hyperthyroidism. Looking at the study overall: At the time of initial diagnosis and before any treatment, peripheral blood was collected. General observations from the study: The blood repertoire also included most expanded thyroid clonotypes above 0.001 frequency.

Each donor who had ophthalmopathy showed moderate-to-severe activity, a CAS of ≥3, a NOSPECS of ≥4, and a duration under 3 months. Uncontrolled infections, other autoimmune diseases, pregnancy or lactation barred patients from enrollment. RNA transcripts served as template for amplifying TCR beta CDR3 sequences. HTBI primers were used in a first-round RT-PCR, which preceded a second-round multiplex PCR. TCRdb called the multiplex PCR reads again in MiXCR, with one record for every CDR3 protein. The sample lists around 340,000 distinct CDR3 sequences, 15% to 20% occurring once. V shed 2 bases and J 1 base; nucleotides not matched to a gene: 15. The CDR3 loop spans 19 amino acids. Germline CDR1 reads MNHEY; CDR2 reads SVGEGT.

The genes are TRBV6-2 or TRBV6-3 and TRBJ1-1, with 8 bases lining up with TRBD1. The sample comprised peripheral blood. The sequence came from an adult man with Graves' ophthalmopathy. Here the CDR3 reads CASSYDALQGAGWNTEAFF. CDR3 nucleotide sequence: TGTGCCAGCAGTTACGATGCTCTCCAGGGGGCGGGGTGGAACACTGAAGCTTTCTTT.